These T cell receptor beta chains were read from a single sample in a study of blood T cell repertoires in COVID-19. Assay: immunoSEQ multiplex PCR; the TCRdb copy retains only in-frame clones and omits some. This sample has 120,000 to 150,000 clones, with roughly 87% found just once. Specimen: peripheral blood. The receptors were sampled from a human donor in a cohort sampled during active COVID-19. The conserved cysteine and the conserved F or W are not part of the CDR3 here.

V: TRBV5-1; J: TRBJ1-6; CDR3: ASSLAGRGNSPLH
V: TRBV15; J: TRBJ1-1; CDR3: ATSRDLTGDTEAF
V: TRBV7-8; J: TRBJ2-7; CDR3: ASSSQALGYEQY
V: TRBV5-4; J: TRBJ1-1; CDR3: ASSILQGAPGRNTEAF
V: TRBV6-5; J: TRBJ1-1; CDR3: ASRLQRNTEAF
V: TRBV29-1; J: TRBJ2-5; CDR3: SVEPGQGVGETQY
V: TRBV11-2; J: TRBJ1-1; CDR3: ASSPDRAYTEAF
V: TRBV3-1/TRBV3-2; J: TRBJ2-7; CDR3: ASSQARNEQY
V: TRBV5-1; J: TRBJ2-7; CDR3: ASSWAGLTFYEQY
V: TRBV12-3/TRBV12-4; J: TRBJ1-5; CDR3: ASSLRGWQPQH
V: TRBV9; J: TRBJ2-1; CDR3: ASSFAGSSYNEQF
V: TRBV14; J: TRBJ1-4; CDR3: ASSRQGPGREKLF
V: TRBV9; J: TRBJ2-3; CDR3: ASSGYSGSTDTQY
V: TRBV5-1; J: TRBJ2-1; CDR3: ASSLDGTDYNEQF
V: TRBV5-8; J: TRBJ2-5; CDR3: ASSLSAVETQY
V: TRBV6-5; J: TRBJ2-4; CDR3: ASSRGQGNANIQY
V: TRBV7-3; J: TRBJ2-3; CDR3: ASSLQGFTDTQY
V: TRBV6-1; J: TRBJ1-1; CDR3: ASSESGLNTEAF
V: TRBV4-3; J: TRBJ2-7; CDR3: ASSQDLAGTSYEQY
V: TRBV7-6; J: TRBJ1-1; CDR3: ASSPRTGSWTEAF
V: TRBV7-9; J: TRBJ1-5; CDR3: ASSLALDRNNQPQH
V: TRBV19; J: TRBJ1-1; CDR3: ASSQSRNTEAF
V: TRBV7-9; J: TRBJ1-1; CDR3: ASSLAGTATEAF
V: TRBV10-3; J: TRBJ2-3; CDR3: AISMDRPQDTQY
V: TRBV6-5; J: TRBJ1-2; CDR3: ASSYDHRGYGYT
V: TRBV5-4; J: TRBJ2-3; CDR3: ASSSDSSGGRADTQY
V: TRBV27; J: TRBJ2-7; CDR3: ASSDGGGSYEQY
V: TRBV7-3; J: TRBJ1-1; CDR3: ASGQGSNTEAF
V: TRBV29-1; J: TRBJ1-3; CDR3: SIYRENTIY
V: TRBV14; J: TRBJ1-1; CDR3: ASSRSGQWANTEAF
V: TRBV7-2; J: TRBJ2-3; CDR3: AILLEYTDTQY
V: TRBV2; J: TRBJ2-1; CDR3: ASRQGANNEQF
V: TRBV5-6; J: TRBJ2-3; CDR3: ASSLLGGETDTQY
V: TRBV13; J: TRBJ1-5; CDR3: ASSRGGMGQPQH
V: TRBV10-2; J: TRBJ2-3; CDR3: ASSESLRNTQY
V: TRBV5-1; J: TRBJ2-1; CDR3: ASKGTIGEQF
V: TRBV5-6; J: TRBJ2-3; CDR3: ASSQHSGGAADTQY
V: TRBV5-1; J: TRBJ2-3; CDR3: ASSLGASGGVIDTQY
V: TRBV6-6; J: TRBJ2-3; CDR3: ASRGQGEGSTDTQY
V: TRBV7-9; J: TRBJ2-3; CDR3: ASSPLTSTDTQY
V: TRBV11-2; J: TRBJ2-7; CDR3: ASSSEQYEQY
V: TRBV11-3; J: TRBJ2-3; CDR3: ASSWDRGSDTQY